The 13 T cell receptor beta chains listed next were all sequenced from one sample in a study of cytomegalovirus exposure and HLA in healthy donors (dated by TCRdb to 2016 to 2017). Libraries were built with the immunoSEQ multiplex PCR assay. TCRdb mirrors the immuneACCESS table, restricted to in-frame sequences. Some clones are absent from its copies; in checked studies, under half trace to an unresolved V gene, and the reason for the others is unknown. This sample is represented by a few hundred thousand clones; over 80% of them were singletons. The ten largest account for more than 12% of the sample. The specimen sequenced was PBMCs. All receptors come from a woman aged 25-40 years in good health and CMV-seropositive.

CDR3: CAWSVSGSNEQFF. Written as DNA, the CDR3 is TGTGCCTGGAGTGTGAGTGGGTCCAATGAGCAGTTCTTC. J is TRBJ2-1 and V is TRBV30; D gene unclear. Germline CDR1 reads GTSNPN; CDR2 reads SVGIG (reference sequence). This CDR3 has 13 residues. V was cut by 0 bases and J by 6 bases, with 9 bases left in between.

This clone appeared once. The rearrangement joins TRBV4-1 to TRBJ2-3; 13 bases agree with TRBD2. The CDR3 totals 16 residues. CDR1 is MGHRA and CDR2 is YSYEKL in the germline V gene. With 3 bases clipped from V and 2 bases from J, the junction kept 2 bases outside the gene matches. The CDR3 loop reads CASSQGTSGNTDTQYF. In DNA, the CDR3 is TGCGCCAGCAGCCAGGGGACTAGCGGGAACACAGATACGCAGTATTTT.

DNA of the CDR3: TGTGCCAGCAGTGTAGAGCCATATGGCTACACCTTC. Translating gives CASSVEPYGYTF. The chain is built from TRBV28 and TRBJ1-2; no clear D. Trimming stripped 5 bases from V and 5 bases from J, with 9 bases between. CDR3 length: 12 residues. Germline loops: CDR1 MDHEN, CDR2 SYDVKM.

This clone has just one count. The chain has TRBV6-1 and TRBJ2-3; unclear D gene. Germline V gene data show CDR1 as MNHNS and CDR2 as SASEGT. The CDR3 covers 14 residues. V was clipped by 4 bases and J by 1 base, with 9 bases between them. The chain's CDR3 is CASSVWQGTDTQYF. CDR3 sequence (DNA): TGTGCCAGCAGTGTTTGGCAGGGCACAGATACGCAGTATTTT.

The V call is TRBV4-1, the J call TRBJ2-1; TRBD1 or TRBD2 may be the D gene (6 bases each). The CDR3 is 12 residues long. In germline, CDR1 is MGHRA, CDR2 YSYEKL. V lost 6 bases and J lost 7, with 10 bases in between. The CDR3 region is CASRQGGNEQFF. CDR3 coding DNA: TGCGCCAGCAGACAGGGAGGAAATGAGCAGTTCTTC.

This clone appeared once. The chain combines TRBV11-1 with TRBJ2-1; either TRBD1 or TRBD2 may fit D (6 bases each). The germline V and J ends were trimmed by 8 bases and 5 bases, with 13 bases remaining between them. There are 13 residues in the CDR3. Looked up from germline, CDR1 is SGHAT and CDR2 is FQDESV (reference sequence). The CDR3 here is CASCTGANNEQFF. For the CDR3, the DNA is TGTGCCAGCTGTACGGGGGCTAACAATGAGCAGTTCTTC.

The chain has TRBV30 and TRBJ2-7; the match to TRBD2 covers 8 bases. Trimming at V came to 2 bases and at J to 1 base, leaving 4 bases not matched to a gene. The CDR3 loop spans 14 amino acids. Per germline, CDR1 GTSNPN and CDR2 SVGIG (reference sequence). Written as DNA, the CDR3 is TGTGCCTGGAGTATATCTAGCGGGTCCTACGAGCAGTACTTC. As protein: CAWSISSGSYEQYF.

The chain combines TRBV5-1 with TRBJ2-2; 7 bases match TRBD1. V shed 0 bases and J 6 bases; nucleotides not matched to a gene: 11. Germline V gene sequence: CDR1 SGHRS, CDR2 YFSETQ. The CDR3 totals 17 residues. The CDR3, as DNA: TGCGCCAGCAGCTTGGGGGCGTTGACAGGGCAGGCCGGGGAGCTGTTTTTT. Translating it yields CASSLGALTGQAGELFF.

The chain uses TRBV4-1 and TRBJ2-7; TRBD2 might be the D (6 bases). Looked up from germline, CDR1 is MGHRA and CDR2 is YSYEKL. V was clipped by 1 base and J by 6 bases, with 16 bases between them. The CDR3 runs 15 residues. CDR3 residues: CASSQGYGTDAEQYF. The DNA for the CDR3 is TGCGCCAGCAGCCAAGGTTACGGGACTGATGCCGAGCAGTACTTC.

The CDR3 coding sequence is TGTGCCAGCAGTCCCCTCGGACTAGCGGGAGGTCCCCAGTATTTT. It translates to CASSPLGLAGGPQYF. The chain uses TRBV27 and TRBJ2-3, with 14 nucleotides matching TRBD2. Germline loops: CDR1 MNHEY, CDR2 SMNVEV (reference sequence). V trimming: 5 bases; J trimming: 12 bases; junction bases outside the gene matches: 10. This CDR3 has 15 amino acids.

The chain couples TRBV5-1 to TRBJ2-1; TRBD2 agrees at 9 bases. Germline CDR1 and CDR2: SGHRS and YFSETQ. After removal of 0 bases from V and 7 bases from J, the junction contained 5 bases not matched to a gene. The CDR3 runs to 15 residues. The chain's CDR3 is CASSLGLAGSNEQFF. Written as DNA, the CDR3 is TGCGCCAGCAGCTTGGGTCTAGCGGGAAGTAATGAGCAGTTCTTC. Based on the CDR3 plus reference TRBV5-1 and TRBJ2-1, the full variable domain is KAGVTQTPRYLIKTRGQQVTLSCSPISGHRSVSWYQQTPGQGLQFLFEYFSETQRNKGNFPGRFSGRQFSNSRSEMNVSTLELGDSALYLCASSLGLAGSNEQFFGPGTRLTVL.

The CDR3 spells CASSLAADRGLRGTDTQYF. CDR3 DNA sequence: TGCGCCAGCAGCTTGGCCGCGGACAGGGGGCTTCGAGGTACAGATACGCAGTATTTT. The V call is TRBV5-1, the J call TRBJ2-3; the match to TRBD1 covers 11 bases. The V and J ends lost 0 bases and 3 bases, in that order; junction bases with no gene match: 12. The germline gives CDR1 SGHRS, CDR2 YFSETQ. CDR3 length: 19 residues.

The chain is built from TRBV2 and TRBJ1-4; unclear D gene. The V gene's germline CDR1 is SNHLY and CDR2 FYNNEI. CDR3 size: 14 residues. Trimming cost V 5 bases and J 0 bases, with 7 bases left between them. The CDR3 here is CASSSGTTNEKLFF. In DNA, the CDR3 is TGTGCCAGCAGTAGTGGGACAACTAATGAAAAACTGTTTTTT.